This record covers a single T cell receptor (beta chain). The target antigen is unknown. Different DNA sequences within this sample yield the same CDR3. This sample is drawn from a study of lymphopenia after photon versus proton radiotherapy. Study-wide points: After the lymphocyte nadir, photon-treated repertoires showed oligoclonal expansion, especially of CD8+ Temra cells. Post-nadir TCR diversity decline inversely tracked overall survival among those who died.

Method: immunoSEQ multiplex PCR; TCRdb's copy keeps in-frame clones and lacks some. The repertoire holds 25,000 to 35,000 clones, around nine tenths seen once, with around 50% in the top ten. Germline V gene sequence: CDR1 KGHSH, CDR2 LQKENI. The CDR3 covers 16 residues. V was trimmed by 6 bases and J by 7 bases, leaving 22 bases between them. This chain connects TRBV18 to TRBJ1-5, with a tentative D call TRBD1 (5 bases). The sample here was peripheral blood, taken from a patient treated with proton-based radiotherapy. This TCR came from a woman in her sixties with cholangiocarcinoma. Some clones in this sample may be carry-over from other donors' samples. The CDR3 bases are TGTGCCAGCTCGCGAGACCTTCAGGGACTTGGACAGCCCCAGCATTTT. Amino acids: CASSRDLQGLGQPQHF.